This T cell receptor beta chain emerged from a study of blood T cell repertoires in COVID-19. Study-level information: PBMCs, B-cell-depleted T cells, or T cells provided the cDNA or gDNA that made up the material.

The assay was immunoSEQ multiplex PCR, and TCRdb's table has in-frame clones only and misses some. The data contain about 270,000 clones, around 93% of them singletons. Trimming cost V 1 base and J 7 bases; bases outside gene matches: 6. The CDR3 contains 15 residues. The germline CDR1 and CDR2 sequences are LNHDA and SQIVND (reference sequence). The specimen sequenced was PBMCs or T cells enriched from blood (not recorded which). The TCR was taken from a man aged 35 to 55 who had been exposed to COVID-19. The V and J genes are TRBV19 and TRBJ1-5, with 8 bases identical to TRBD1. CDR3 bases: TGTGCCAGTAGTATAGCGAGCAGGGGGCGGCAGCCCCAGCATTTT. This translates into CASSIASRGRQPQHF.